This T cell receptor (beta chain) stems from a study of blood T cell repertoires in COVID-19. As originally analysed: For nucleated cells, counts were estimated from reference gene primer amplification. TCRdb keeps only in-frame clones here, not all; method: immunoSEQ multiplex PCR. V and J calls and clone size come straight from that table; D and trimming were deduced from the DNA. The sample shows more than 250,000 clones, around 85% of them seen only once. The CDR3 is 18 residues long. The V gene end was trimmed by 4 bases and the J gene end by 2 bases; junction bases not matched to a gene: 15. CDR1 and CDR2 (germline): LGHDT, YNNKEL (reference sequence).

The J gene is TRBJ2-3, the V gene TRBV3-1 (or the pseudogene TRBV3-2), with TRBD1 matching over 7 bases. Sequencing used peripheral blood. This clonotype originated in a man aged 45-65 years with active or convalescent COVID-19. CDR3 DNA sequence: TGTGCCAGCAGCCGGACAGGCTTGGGATTCGAAAACACAGATACGCAGTATTTT. Translation gives CASSRTGLGFENTDTQYF.